This entry lists 14 T cell receptor beta chains sequenced from one sample in a study of graft-versus-host responses after intestinal transplantation. Profiling relied on immunoSEQ multiplex PCR, and the TCRdb table lists in-frame clones only, not all of them. Here the sample spans about 63,000 clones, roughly 90% being singletons. Graft-derived tissue was subjected to processing to liberate intraepithelial and lamina propria lymphocytes. Sequenced here: ileum tissue, sampled more than 350 days after transplant. The source is a human patient who received an intestinal transplant, so some T cells may come from the graft donor.

The CDR3 reads CAISGSESTDTQYF. The DNA for the CDR3 is TGTGCCATCAGTGGGAGCGAAAGCACAGATACGCAGTATTTT. The chain carries TRBV10-3 and TRBJ2-3; D not certain. The germline V gene encodes CDR1 ENHRY and CDR2 SYGVKD. The V and J ends lost 4 bases and 0 bases respectively, with 8 bases between them. There are 14 residues in the CDR3.

The V gene is TRBV29-1, the J gene TRBJ2-1; D remains ambiguous. Germline V gives CDR1 SQVTM, CDR2 ANQGSEA. V was trimmed by 3 bases and J by 2 bases, leaving 8 bases between them. The CDR3 length is 13 residues. CDR3: CSVDLGTYNEQFF. DNA for the CDR3: TGCAGCGTTGATCTGGGTACCTACAATGAGCAGTTCTTC.

DNA for the CDR3: TGTGCCAGCAGTCCGCGCAGGGTCTACGAGCAGTACTTC. Residues: CASSPRRVYEQYF. The V and J genes are TRBV6-1 and TRBJ2-7; perhaps TRBD1 as D (5 bases). With 5 bases removed from V and 3 bases from J, the gap between germline ends came to 11 bases. Germline V gene sequence: CDR1 MNHNS, CDR2 SASEGT. This CDR3 has 13 residues.

This rearrangement joins TRBV6-5 to TRBJ1-1, with a weak D call TRBD1 (5 bases). V shed 5 bases and J shed 8 bases, with 15 bases lying between them. CDR1 and CDR2 (germline): MNHEY, SVGAGI. This CDR3 spans 13 amino acids. As DNA, the CDR3 is TGTGCCAGCAGTCATCAGGGTGCCTACGAAGCTTTCTTT. Residues: CASSHQGAYEAFF.

This rearrangement joins TRBV7-2 to TRBJ2-1, with D tentatively TRBD2 (5 bases). Per the germline V gene, CDR1 is SGHTA and CDR2 is FQGNSA. Trimming took 2 bases from V and 0 from J, leaving 8 bases between them. The CDR3 length is 15 residues. The CDR3 coding sequence is TGTGCCAGCAGCTTACTAGGGAGCTCCTACAATGAGCAGTTCTTC. Amino acid sequence: CASSLLGSSYNEQFF.

This chain uses TRBV2 with TRBJ2-3; 7 bases map to TRBD2. Germline values: CDR1 SNHLY, CDR2 FYNNEI. The ends lost 5 bases at V and 1 base at J; junction bases unmatched: 3. The CDR3 sequence is 14 residues long. CDR3 DNA: TGTGCCAGCAGTATGAGCGGGGGCACAGATACGCAGTATTTT. Protein: CASSMSGGTDTQYF. Full variable domain (outside the CDR3, taken from reference TRBV2 and TRBJ2-3): EPEVTQTPSHQVTQMGQEVILRCVPISNHLYFYWYRQILGQKVEFLVSFYNNEISEKSEIFDDQFSVERPDGSNFTLKIRSTKLEDSAMYFCASSMSGGTDTQYFGPGTRLTVL.

This rearrangement joins TRBV12-5 to TRBJ2-7; 9 bases are a match to TRBD1. The germline CDR1 and CDR2 sequences are LGHNT and FRNRAP. The CDR3 totals 14 residues. The V segment lost 7 bases and the J segment 7 bases; nucleotides outside the gene matches: 11. The CDR3: CASAGGQGLWEQYF. In DNA, the CDR3 is TGTGCTAGTGCCGGGGGACAGGGCCTCTGGGAGCAGTACTTC.

This chain connects TRBV4-1 to TRBJ1-5, with D unclear. The germline gives CDR1 MGHRA, CDR2 YSYEKL. V dropped 0 bases and J dropped 0 bases, with 0 bases sitting between them. The CDR3 consists of 13 residues. As DNA, the CDR3 is TGCGCCAGCAGCCAAGATAGCAATCAGCCCCAGCATTTT. It yields the protein CASSQDSNQPQHF.

The chain has TRBV15 and TRBJ2-2; 7 positions match TRBD2. V was clipped by 7 bases and J by 4 bases; unmatched bases: 15. Germline loops: CDR1 LNHNV, CDR2 YYDKDF (reference sequence). The CDR3 is made up of 17 amino acids. The CDR3: CATNDGNKGRGTGELFF. The DNA of the CDR3 is TGTGCCACCAACGATGGGAATAAGGGGAGGGGCACCGGGGAGCTGTTTTTT.

The chain links TRBV2 to TRBJ1-4; TRBD1 matches 9 bases. Germline values: CDR1 SNHLY, CDR2 FYNNEI. The CDR3 is 14 amino acids. The junction had 6 bases not matched to a gene; V was cut back by 8 bases and J by 5 bases. As DNA, the CDR3 is TGTGCCAGCGTTTACAGGGGGCAAAATGAAAAACTGTTTTTT. Its translation is CASVYRGQNEKLFF.

This chain joins TRBV11-3 and TRBJ1-1; D is undetermined. CDR3 length equals 13 residues. Looked up from germline, CDR1 is SGHNT and CDR2 is YENEEA. Trimming shortened V by 6 bases and J by 0 bases, and 8 bases separated the two germline ends. The CDR3 nucleotides are TGTGCCAGCAGTCAAGGCATGAACACTGAAGCTTTCTTT. Amino acids: CASSQGMNTEAFF.

This clone was found once. The chain couples TRBV6-5 to TRBJ2-3; TRBD2 agrees at 7 bases. Trimming took 11 bases from V and 5 from J; bases not matched to a gene: 10. The CDR3 has 13 residues. Germline loops: CDR1 MNHEY, CDR2 SVGAGI. Here the CDR3 reads CAAFGGSQDTQYF. CDR3 DNA sequence: TGTGCCGCGTTCGGCGGGAGTCAAGATACGCAGTATTTT.

This chain joins TRBV6-6 and TRBJ1-1; no definite D call. Germline-derived CDR1 and CDR2 are MNHNY and SVGAGI (reference sequence). The CDR3 has 14 amino acids. The ends were cut back, 0 bases at V and 3 bases at J, with 8 bases in the middle. The DNA of the CDR3 is TGTGCCAGCAGTTACTCTCTGACCTACACTGAAGCTTTCTTT. Its translation is CASSYSLTYTEAFF.

V gene TRBV6-4 combines with J gene TRBJ2-1, with D hard to call. Trimming stripped 2 bases from V and 0 bases from J, with 11 bases between. Germline V lookup: CDR1 MRHNA, CDR2 SNTAGT. This CDR3 comprises 16 residues. The CDR3 protein is CASSDVYRSSYNEQFF. DNA for the CDR3: TGTGCCAGCAGTGACGTTTACCGAAGCTCCTACAATGAGCAGTTCTTC.